This T cell receptor beta chain was recovered during a study of shared clonotypes between healthy human individuals. The ends lost 4 bases at V and 6 bases at J; junction bases unmatched: 11. CDR3 length: 16 amino acids. CDR1 PRHDT and CDR2 FYEKMQ come from the germline V gene (reference sequence). Notes on the study in general: Estimated richness was generally greater in naive than memory subsets. Depth of sequencing was expected to influence donor clonotype sharing. A reduction in generation probabilities was seen for non-shared clonotypes relative to those shared by all four donors.

Sequenced by immunoSEQ multiplex PCR; TCRdb stores in-frame clones only, minus some. Altogether about 1.5 million clones are present, 95% to 99% being singletons, with the ten largest covering roughly 0.45%. A remark on this clone: What it binds is unknown.

V is TRBV13 and J is TRBJ2-3, with TRBD2 identical over 9 bases. Sequenced sample: naive CD4+ T cells sorted from blood. Subset specified: CD45RA+ positively selected. The receptor was isolated from a man aged 25 to 40 in good health. CDR3 DNA sequence: TGTGCCAGCAGCTGGGTCGGTGGTAGCGGGAGTGATACGCAGTATTTT. This gives the protein CASSWVGGSGSDTQYF.